This record concerns one T cell receptor beta chain sequence. The clone's antigen remains unknown. Base quality data are lacking; no much larger clone is found one base away. This specimen comes from a study of T cell changes during pregnancy in multiple sclerosis (dated by TCRdb to between 2018 and 2021). Notes on the research overall: The study examined how the T cell repertoire changed over the course of pregnancy in women with multiple sclerosis.

Libraries were prepared through the immunoSEQ multiplex PCR assay. TCRdb limited this immuneACCESS table to in-frame rearrangements with V and J called. A share of clones is missing; checked studies link under half to unresolved V genes, and the rest is unexplained. Here the sample has about 56,000 clones; approximately 91% occur a single time. The ten largest make up around 1.7% of the sample. The CDR3 spans 14 residues, from the cysteine through the phenylalanine. Only CDR3 DNA is held: 42 bases, read in frame from base 1. Trimming takes 6 bases from V and 6 bases from J, and the germline ends sit 15 bases apart. The germline V gene specifies SNHLY as CDR1 and FYNNEI as CDR2.

Sequencing used peripheral blood, obtained after pregnancy. The V and J genes are TRBV2 and TRBJ1-3, and TRBD1 may be the D gene, going by 6 matching bases. The receptor was isolated from a female donor with multiple sclerosis, enrolled in a pregnancy study. The CDR3 reads CASRDRTAVNTIYF. The DNA reads TGTGCCAGCAGAGACCGGACAGCCGTAAACACCATATATTTT.